This T cell receptor (beta chain) was identified during a study of vaccination effects on CD4 cells after COVID-19. Study outcomes and limitations: Marked clonal contraction was seen late after vaccination (in both infection- and vaccine-induced clones).

Remarks on this clone: The antigen is not known.

Libraries were prepared by immunoSEQ multiplex PCR; TCRdb keeps only in-frame clonotypes and omits some of them. The sample holds tens of thousands of clones, around 77% seen once. Expansion with viral peptide pools was applied to antigen-specific CD4+ T cells by the ViraFEST assay prior to sequencing. After roughly 10 days in culture, the CD4+ T cells were isolated. People in the vaccine group had not been infected with SARS-CoV-2 before, and their nucleocapsid antibodies were negative. The authors replaced half the medium with IL-2 medium on days 3 and 7. Trimming took 5 bases from V and 5 from J, leaving 15 bases between them. The CDR3 runs 13 residues. Per the germline V gene, CDR1 is SQVTM and CDR2 is ANQGSEA.

V gene TRBV29-1 combines with J gene TRBJ1-2; D not certain. The sequencing used CD4+ T cells from PBMCs cultured with HCoV-NL63 spike peptides, collected before COVID-19 vaccination. The sequence was collected from a human donor who received a COVID-19 vaccine. CDR3 sequence reads: CSVTKIREYGYTF. CDR3 sequence (DNA): TGCAGCGTTACCAAGATAAGGGAGTATGGCTACACCTTC.